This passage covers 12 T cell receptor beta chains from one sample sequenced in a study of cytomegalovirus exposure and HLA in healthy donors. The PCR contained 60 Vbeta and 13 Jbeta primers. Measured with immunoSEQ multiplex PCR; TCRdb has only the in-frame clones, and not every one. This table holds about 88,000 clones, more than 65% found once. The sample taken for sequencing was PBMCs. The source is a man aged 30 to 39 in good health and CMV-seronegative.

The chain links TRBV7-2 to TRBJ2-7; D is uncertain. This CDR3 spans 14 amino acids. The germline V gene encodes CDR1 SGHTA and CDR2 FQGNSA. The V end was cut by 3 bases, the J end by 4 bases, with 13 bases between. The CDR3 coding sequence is TGTGCCAGCAGCTTCACAGATTTGGGTTACGAGCAGTACTTC. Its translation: CASSFTDLGYEQYF.

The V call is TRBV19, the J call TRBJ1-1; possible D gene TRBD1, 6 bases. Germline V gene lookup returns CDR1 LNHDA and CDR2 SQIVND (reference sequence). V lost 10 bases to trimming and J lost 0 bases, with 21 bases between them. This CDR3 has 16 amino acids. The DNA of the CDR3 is TGTGCCACCTCATTAGACAGGAGGACGTTGAACACTGAAGCTTTCTTT. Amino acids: CATSLDRRTLNTEAFF.

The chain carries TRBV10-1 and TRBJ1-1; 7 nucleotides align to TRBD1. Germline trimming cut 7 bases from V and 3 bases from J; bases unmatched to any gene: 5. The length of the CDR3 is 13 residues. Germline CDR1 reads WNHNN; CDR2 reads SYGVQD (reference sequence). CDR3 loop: CASKGDRDTEAFF. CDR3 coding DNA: TGCGCCAGCAAGGGGGACAGAGACACTGAAGCTTTCTTT.

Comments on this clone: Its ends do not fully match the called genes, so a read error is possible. The CDR3 DNA reads as TGTGCCAGCAGCCCCCACTTTAATGAAGAACTGTTTTTT. This codes for CASSPHFNEELFF. This chain links TRBV9 with TRBJ1-4; no definite D call. The V gene's germline CDR1 is SGDLS and CDR2 YYNGEE. The CDR3 length is 13 residues.

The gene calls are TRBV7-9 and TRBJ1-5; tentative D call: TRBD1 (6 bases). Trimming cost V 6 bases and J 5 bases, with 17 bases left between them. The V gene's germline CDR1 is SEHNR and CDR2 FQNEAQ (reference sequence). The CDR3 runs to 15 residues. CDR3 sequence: CASSSSGDTDQPQHF. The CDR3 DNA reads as TGTGCCAGCAGTTCGTCTGGGGACACCGATCAGCCCCAGCATTTT.

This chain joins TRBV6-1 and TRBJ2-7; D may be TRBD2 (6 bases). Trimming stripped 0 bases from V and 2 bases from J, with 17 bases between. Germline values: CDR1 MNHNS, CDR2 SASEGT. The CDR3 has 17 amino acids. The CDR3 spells CASSEALGEAIAYEQYF. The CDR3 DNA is TGTGCCAGCAGTGAAGCGCTGGGGGAGGCGATCGCCTACGAGCAGTACTTC.

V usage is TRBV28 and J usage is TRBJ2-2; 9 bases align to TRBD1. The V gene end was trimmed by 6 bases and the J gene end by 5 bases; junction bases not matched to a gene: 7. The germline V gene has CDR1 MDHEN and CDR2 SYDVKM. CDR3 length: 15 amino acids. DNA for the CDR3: TGTGCCAGCAGGCCCGGACAGGGGAATACCGGGGAGCTGTTTTTT. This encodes CASRPGQGNTGELFF.

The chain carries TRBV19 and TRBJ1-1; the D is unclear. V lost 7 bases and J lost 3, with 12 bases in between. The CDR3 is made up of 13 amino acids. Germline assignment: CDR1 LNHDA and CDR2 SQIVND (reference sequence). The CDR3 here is CASTRGQYTEAFF. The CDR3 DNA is TGTGCCAGTACTAGAGGTCAGTACACTGAAGCTTTCTTT. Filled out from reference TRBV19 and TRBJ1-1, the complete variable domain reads DGGITQSPKYLFRKEGQNVTLSCEQNLNHDAMYWYRQDPGQGLRLIYYSQIVNDFQKGDIAEGYSVSREKKESFPLTVTSAQKNPTAFYLCASTRGQYTEAFFGQGTRLTVV.

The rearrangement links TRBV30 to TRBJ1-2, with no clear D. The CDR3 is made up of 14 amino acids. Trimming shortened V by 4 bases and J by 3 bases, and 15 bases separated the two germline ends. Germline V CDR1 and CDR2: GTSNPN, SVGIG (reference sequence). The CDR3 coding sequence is TGTGCCTGGAACCCAATGTCGGTGGACTATGGCTACACCTTC. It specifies CAWNPMSVDYGYTF.

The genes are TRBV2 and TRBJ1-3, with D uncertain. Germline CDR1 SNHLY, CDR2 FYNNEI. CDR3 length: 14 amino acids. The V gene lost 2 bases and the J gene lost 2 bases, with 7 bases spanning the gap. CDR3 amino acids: CASSEPQTGNTIYF. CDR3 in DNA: TGTGCCAGCAGTGAACCACAAACTGGAAACACCATATATTTT. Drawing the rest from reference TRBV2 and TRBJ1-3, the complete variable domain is EPEVTQTPSHQVTQMGQEVILRCVPISNHLYFYWYRQILGQKVEFLVSFYNNEISEKSEIFDDQFSVERPDGSNFTLKIRSTKLEDSAMYFCASSEPQTGNTIYFGEGSWLTVV.

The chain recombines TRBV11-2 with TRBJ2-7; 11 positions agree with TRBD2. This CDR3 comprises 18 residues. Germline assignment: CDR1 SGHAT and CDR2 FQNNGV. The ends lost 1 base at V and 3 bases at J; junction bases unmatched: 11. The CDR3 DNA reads TGTGCCAGCAGCTTAGTGGATAGCGGGGGGGCTTCTATCTACGAGCAGTACTTC. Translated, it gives CASSLVDSGGASIYEQYF.

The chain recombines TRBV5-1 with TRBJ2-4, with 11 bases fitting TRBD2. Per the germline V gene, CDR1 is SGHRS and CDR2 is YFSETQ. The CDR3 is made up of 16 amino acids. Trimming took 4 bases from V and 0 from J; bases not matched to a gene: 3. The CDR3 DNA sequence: TGCGCCAGCAGCCGGACTAGCGGGCTAGCCAAAAACATTCAGTACTTC. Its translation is CASSRTSGLAKNIQYF.